These 30 T cell receptor beta chains share one sample of origin, sequenced in a study of cytomegalovirus exposure and HLA in healthy donors. Sequenced by immunoSEQ multiplex PCR; TCRdb stores in-frame clones only, minus some. The sample has 150,000 to 200,000 clones, approximately 86% seen once. Sequencing was done on a sample of PBMCs. These receptors all stem from a man aged 18 to 35 in good health and CMV-seropositive.

This clone was picked up one time. The chain uses TRBV9 and TRBJ2-3; 7 nucleotides match TRBD1. Looked up from germline, CDR1 is SGDLS and CDR2 is YYNGEE. CDR3 length: 17 amino acids. After removal of 2 bases from V and 0 bases from J, the junction contained 9 bases not matched to a gene. In DNA, the CDR3 is TGTGCCAGCAGCGTTAGCCATACAGGGGCTAGCACAGATACGCAGTATTTT. Protein product: CASSVSHTGASTDTQYF.

This clone occurred once. This rearrangement joins TRBV15 to TRBJ2-1; 8 nucleotides line up with TRBD1. With 3 bases clipped from V and 8 bases from J, the junction kept 3 bases outside the gene matches. Looked up from germline, CDR1 is LNHNV and CDR2 is YYDKDF (reference sequence). The length of the CDR3 is 13 residues. CDR3 bases: TGTGCCACCAGCAGGACAGGGGCCGATGAGCAGTTCTTC. The encoded protein is CATSRTGADEQFF.

J is TRBJ2-3 and V is TRBV6-6, with 7 bases matching TRBD2. CDR1 MNHNY and CDR2 SVGAGI come from the germline V gene (reference sequence). This CDR3 comprises 13 residues. After removal of 8 bases from V and 10 bases from J, the junction contained 12 bases not matched to a gene. The CDR3 protein is CASVLAEERSQYF. The CDR3 nucleotides read TGTGCCAGCGTCCTAGCGGAGGAGCGGTCGCAGTATTTT.

The chain is built from TRBV28 and TRBJ1-4; D call uncertain. Germline assignment: CDR1 MDHEN and CDR2 SYDVKM. V was cut by 1 base and J by 0 bases, with 12 bases left in between. The CDR3 extends over 17 amino acids. CDR3 loop: CASSLFSQRSTNEKLFF. In nucleotides, the CDR3 is TGTGCCAGCAGTTTATTCTCACAGAGATCAACTAATGAAAAACTGTTTTTT.

The chain couples TRBV19 to TRBJ1-1, with D hard to call. Looked up from germline, CDR1 is LNHDA and CDR2 is SQIVND (reference sequence). V was clipped by 1 base and J by 6 bases, with 9 bases between them. The CDR3 runs to 13 residues. The DNA for the CDR3 is TGTGCCAGTAGTATAGCCGGAGAGGCTGAAGCTTTCTTT. Translation gives CASSIAGEAEAFF.

The chain joins TRBV28 to TRBJ1-4; D gene unclear. CDR1 and CDR2 from the germline V gene are MDHEN and SYDVKM. The CDR3 consists of 15 residues. Trimming cost V 4 bases and J 4 bases, with 13 bases left between them. CDR3 loop: CASSSAGENNEKLFF. CDR3 nucleotide sequence: TGTGCCAGCAGTTCAGCCGGAGAGAATAATGAAAAACTGTTTTTT.

The rearrangement joins TRBV5-6 to TRBJ1-2, with unresolved D. The germline V and J ends were trimmed by 6 bases and 8 bases, with 17 bases remaining between them. This CDR3 contains 13 residues. Germline V CDR1 and CDR2: SGHDT, YYEEEE. The DNA for the CDR3 is TGTGCCAGCACTCAAGTCGGGGTTGGCGGCTACACCTTC. This encodes CASTQVGVGGYTF.

This chain joins TRBV6-6 and TRBJ1-1; 9 bases align to TRBD1. The J segment lost 5 bases and the V segment lost 6 bases, leaving 13 bases of the junction unmatched. This CDR3 has 16 amino acids. CDR1 and CDR2 (germline): MNHNY, SVGAGI (reference sequence). This chain's CDR3 is CASRLWGQGGRTEAFF. For the CDR3, the DNA is TGTGCCAGCAGGTTGTGGGGACAGGGTGGACGAACTGAAGCTTTCTTT.

This chain uses TRBV18 with TRBJ1-4, with 7 bases matching TRBD1. The ends lost 0 bases at V and 8 bases at J; junction bases unmatched: 0. This CDR3 is built from 13 residues. The V gene's germline CDR1 is KGHSH and CDR2 LQKENI. The CDR3 is CASSPPTGEKLFF. The CDR3 DNA reads TGTGCCAGCTCACCACCGACAGGGGAAAAACTGTTTTTT.

The gene calls are TRBV10-3 and TRBJ2-5; 7 bases map to TRBD1. CDR3 length: 16 residues. V lost 10 bases to trimming and J lost 1 base; unmatched junction nucleotides: 15. Per the germline V gene, CDR1 is ENHRY and CDR2 is SYGVKD. DNA for the CDR3: TGTGCCACCTCAGTGTTGACAGGGAGCTTCCAAGAGACCCAGTACTTC. As protein: CATSVLTGSFQETQYF.

The gene calls are TRBV28 and TRBJ1-2; D gene unclear. V lost 6 bases to trimming and J lost 9 bases, with 20 bases between them. This CDR3 is 14 amino acids long. Germline V gene data show CDR1 as MDHEN and CDR2 as SYDVKM. The CDR3 DNA reads as TGTGCCAGCAGCGGCGGGGAGGCGGTGACTCGCTACACCTTC. Its translation: CASSGGEAVTRYTF.

The V and J genes are TRBV27 and TRBJ2-7; 9 bases are a match to TRBD1. With 8 bases clipped from V and 9 bases from J, the junction kept 8 bases outside the gene matches. CDR1 and CDR2 from the germline V gene are MNHEY and SMNVEV (reference sequence). The CDR3 is 12 residues long. Written as DNA, the CDR3 is TGTGCCAGCTCAACAGGGGGCGGAGGGCAGTACTTC. Protein product: CASSTGGGGQYF.

V is TRBV6-4 and J is TRBJ1-3, with D unclear. CDR3 length: 15 residues. V was trimmed by 4 bases and J by 7 bases, leaving 17 bases between them. Germline V gene sequence: CDR1 MRHNA, CDR2 SNTAGT. CDR3 sequence reads: CASSVAPGPGNTIYF. In nucleotides, the CDR3 is TGTGCCAGCAGTGTCGCTCCGGGCCCGGGGAACACCATATATTTT.

The chain carries TRBV7-8 and TRBJ1-5, with TRBD1 identical over 8 bases. J was trimmed by 0 bases and V by 4 bases; bases with no gene match: 5. Per the germline V gene, CDR1 is SGHVS and CDR2 is FQNEAQ. The CDR3 runs 16 residues. Written as DNA, the CDR3 is TGTGCCAGCAGCTATGAACAGGGGGGTAGCAATCAGCCCCAGCATTTT. It specifies CASSYEQGGSNQPQHF.

This clone was seen more than once but under ten times. The gene calls are TRBV28 and TRBJ1-5; D is uncertain. The CDR3 covers 13 residues. CDR1 and CDR2 (germline): MDHEN, SYDVKM. Trimming pared 6 bases from V and 0 bases from J, leaving 6 bases between. The CDR3 here is CASSTDSNQPQHF. CDR3 nucleotides: TGTGCCAGCAGCACAGATAGCAATCAGCCCCAGCATTTT. Full variable domain (remainder filled in from reference TRBV28 and TRBJ1-5): DVKVTQSSRYLVKRTGEKVFLECVQDMDHENMFWYRQDPGLGLRLIYFSYDVKMKEKGDIPEGYSVSREKKERFSLILESASTNQTSMYLCASSTDSNQPQHFGDGTRLSIL.

This rearrangement joins TRBV18 to TRBJ1-1, with TRBD1 matching 8 bases. Germline CDR1 and CDR2: KGHSH and LQKENI. The length of the CDR3 is 16 residues. Unmatched junction bases numbered 7, after V lost 2 bases and J lost 2 bases. CDR3 sequence: CASSPRSGQVNTEAFF. Here the CDR3 DNA reads TGTGCCAGCTCACCAAGGTCGGGACAGGTTAACACTGAAGCTTTCTTT.

J is TRBJ1-2 and V is TRBV10-3, with 7 bases matching TRBD1. V was pared by 4 bases and J by 6 bases, with 8 bases of the junction left unmatched. In germline, CDR1 is ENHRY, CDR2 SYGVKD. The CDR3 runs 14 residues. CDR3 DNA: TGTGCCATCAGTGGGACAGGTCGGGAGAATGGCTACACCTTC. It specifies CAISGTGRENGYTF.

This clone was observed a few times. The V call is TRBV27, the J call TRBJ2-7; perhaps TRBD2 as D (6 bases). Germline CDR1 and CDR2: MNHEY and SMNVEV (reference sequence). There are 14 residues in the CDR3. V gave up 2 bases and J gave up 3 bases, with 11 bases separating them. CDR3 region: CASSLGGIVYEQYF. Here the CDR3 DNA reads TGTGCCAGCAGTTTAGGGGGGATTGTCTACGAGCAGTACTTC.

This chain uses TRBV5-4 with TRBJ2-1; 10 bases are a match to TRBD2. The CDR3 covers 15 residues. Trimming took 2 bases from V and 5 from J; bases not matched to a gene: 4. The germline V gene encodes CDR1 SGHNT and CDR2 YYREEE (reference sequence). The CDR3 DNA follows: TGTGCCAGCAGCTTCGGACTAGCGGTTAACAATGAGCAGTTCTTC. It yields the protein CASSFGLAVNNEQFF.

The chain carries TRBV5-4 and TRBJ2-3, with 9 bases fitting TRBD2. Unmatched junction bases numbered 11, after V lost 4 bases and J lost 5 bases. This CDR3 comprises 16 residues. The germline gives CDR1 SGHNT, CDR2 YYREEE (reference sequence). The CDR3 DNA reads as TGTGCCAGCAGCCCTCGGGCTAGCGGGGTTCGAGATACGCAGTATTTT. Translated: CASSPRASGVRDTQYF.

The rearrangement uses TRBV5-6 and TRBJ2-3; D remains unclear. The CDR3 totals 13 residues. CDR1 and CDR2 (germline): SGHDT, YYEEEE. V was clipped by 2 bases and J by 1 base, with 5 bases between them. In DNA, the CDR3 is TGTGCCAGCAGCTTAGAGGGCACAGATACGCAGTATTTT. Protein product: CASSLEGTDTQYF.

In nucleotides, the CDR3 is TGTGCCAACCATTCTAAATACGAGCAGTACTTC. Protein product: CANHSKYEQYF. The chain recombines TRBV27 with TRBJ2-7; D remains unclear. This CDR3 has 11 amino acids. Germline V gives CDR1 MNHEY, CDR2 SMNVEV (reference sequence). Trimming left V 10 bases short and J 4 bases short, with 11 bases between.

The CDR3 is CASSFSLAGEQFF. In DNA form, the CDR3 reads TGTGCCAGCAGCTTCAGTCTAGCGGGTGAGCAGTTCTTC. The rearrangement links TRBV5-4 to TRBJ2-1; TRBD2 aligns across 8 bases. Germline-derived CDR1 and CDR2 are SGHNT and YYREEE (reference sequence). V was pared by 2 bases and J by 9 bases, with 4 bases of the junction left unmatched. The CDR3 loop spans 13 amino acids.

This clone was counted once. The chain links TRBV18 to TRBJ1-2; the match to TRBD1 covers 8 bases. Germline V gives CDR1 KGHSH, CDR2 LQKENI. The CDR3 consists of 14 residues. The trim removed 0 bases at V and 3 bases at J, leaving 0 bases unmatched. The CDR3 nucleotides read TGTGCCAGCTCACCACCGGGACAGGACTATGGCTACACCTTC. It specifies CASSPPGQDYGYTF.

This clone was seen more than once but under ten times. The rearrangement links TRBV7-2 to TRBJ2-7; D is uncertain. Between the trimmed V and J ends, which lost 3 bases and 7 bases, there was a span of 13 bases. The CDR3 spans 13 residues. Germline CDR1 and CDR2: SGHTA and FQGNSA. The CDR3 spells CASSFSGVIEQYF. The CDR3 bases are TGTGCCAGCAGCTTCTCCGGAGTCATTGAGCAGTACTTC.

The chain links TRBV5-1 to TRBJ2-3; 10 bases agree with TRBD2. The CDR3 loop spans 15 amino acids. Germline CDR1 is SGHRS and CDR2 is YFSETQ. V lost 1 base, J lost 3 bases, and 2 bases stayed unmatched. The CDR3 DNA sequence: TGCGCCAGCAGCTTGACTAGCGGGATGACAGATACGCAGTATTTT. Its translation: CASSLTSGMTDTQYF.

The rearrangement links TRBV2 to TRBJ2-3; 9 nucleotides agree with TRBD2. The CDR3 runs 16 residues. The trim removed 3 bases at V and 1 base at J, leaving 5 bases unmatched. Germline values: CDR1 SNHLY, CDR2 FYNNEI. CDR3 region: CASSEGLAQGTDTQYF. Written as DNA, the CDR3 is TGTGCCAGCAGTGAGGGACTAGCCCAAGGCACAGATACGCAGTATTTT.

V gene TRBV7-9 combines with J gene TRBJ1-1; D gene uncertain. CDR1 SEHNR and CDR2 FQNEAQ come from the germline V gene (reference sequence). There are 12 residues in the CDR3. Trimming pared 6 bases from V and 0 bases from J, leaving 5 bases between. The CDR3 here is CASSLVNTEAFF. The CDR3 DNA reads as TGTGCCAGCAGTCTCGTGAACACTGAAGCTTTCTTT.

The chain carries TRBV6-1 and TRBJ2-1; 7 nucleotides line up with TRBD1. This CDR3 has 15 amino acids. V was pared by 4 bases and J by 3 bases, with 6 bases of the junction left unmatched. From germline, CDR1 is MNHNS and CDR2 SASEGT. The CDR3 sequence: CASSGTGLFYNEQFF. CDR3 DNA: TGTGCCAGCAGTGGGACAGGTTTATTCTACAATGAGCAGTTCTTC.

The CDR3 loop reads CASSQAPAKTGRNTEAFF. Written as DNA, the CDR3 is TGCGCCAGCAGCCAAGCCCCGGCAAAGACAGGTCGGAACACTGAAGCTTTCTTT. This sequence joins TRBV4-1 and TRBJ1-1; weak D call: TRBD1 (6 bases). This CDR3 region has 18 residues. Germline CDR1 reads MGHRA; CDR2 reads YSYEKL. The V and J ends lost 1 base and 1 base respectively, with 19 bases between them.